This TCR beta chain was sequenced during a study of multiple sclerosis patients with progressive multifocal leukoencephalopathy. Notes on the study in general: It is unclear whether the findings reflect JC virus infection or general immunocompromise.

Libraries were prepared by immunoSEQ multiplex PCR; TCRdb keeps only in-frame clonotypes and omits some of them. The table has about 30,000 clones, roughly 89% seen once; the top ten hold roughly 1.3%. Germline lookup yields CDR1 SGHTA and CDR2 FQGTGA. The CDR3 has 13 amino acids. V was pared by 6 bases and J by 5 bases, with 13 bases between. Of note for this clone: Its matching antigen is unknown.

The time point was: roughly 13 months of natalizumab therapy. Samples T1 and T2 were drawn at 6 and 12 months of therapy, respectively. The receptor's source is a human donor with multiple sclerosis. The genes are TRBV7-3 and TRBJ1-1; possible D gene TRBD1, 5 bases. Sequences were derived from PBMCs, sampled from a patient treated with natalizumab. CDR3 residues: CASSFQGGTEAFF. The CDR3 nucleotides read TGTGCCAGCAGTTTTCAGGGCGGGACTGAAGCTTTCTTT.